The 25 T cell receptor beta chains below come from one sample, sequenced in a study of blood T cell repertoires in COVID-19 (dated by TCRdb to about 2020). Library preparation used the immunoSEQ multiplex PCR assay. TCRdb took over this immuneACCESS table, retaining in-frame rearrangements with V and J assigned. Such tables are incomplete; in checked studies, under half of the missing clones stem from an unresolved V gene, and the remainder is unexplained. This sample has 150,000 to 200,000 clones in its table, and about 87% of those were observed once. The ten biggest clones cover over 3.5% of the sample. The sample consisted of peripheral blood. These receptors were collected from a woman aged 60-75 years who had recovered from COVID-19.

The rearrangement uses TRBV6-5 and TRBJ1-2; a possible D gene is TRBD1 (6 bases). The germline CDR1 and CDR2 sequences are MNHEY and SVGAGI. V shed 7 bases and J shed 8 bases, with 17 bases lying between them. The CDR3 consists of 13 residues. The CDR3 protein is CASMAGAYRGYTF. CDR3 in DNA: TGTGCCAGCATGGCGGGGGCATATAGGGGCTACACCTTC.

The count of this clone is one. V gene TRBV5-1 combines with J gene TRBJ2-3, with D maybe TRBD1 (5 bases). The CDR3 runs to 16 residues. Trimming removed 0 bases from V and 0 bases from J, with 11 bases in between. Germline CDR1 reads SGHRS; CDR2 reads YFSETQ. In DNA form, the CDR3 reads TGCGCCAGCAGCTTGGATGGCGGACAAAGCACAGATACGCAGTATTTT. Protein sequence: CASSLDGGQSTDTQYF.

The chain employs TRBV18 and TRBJ2-5; tentative D call: TRBD2 (6 bases). The CDR3 is made up of 15 amino acids. The V gene's germline CDR1 is KGHSH and CDR2 LQKENI. The ends were cut back, 0 bases at V and 4 bases at J, with 12 bases in the middle. CDR3 DNA sequence: TGTGCCAGCTCACCACCGGCGGGGCTCGGAGAGACCCAGTACTTC. Translated, it gives CASSPPAGLGETQYF.

CDR3 protein: CASSQLYYEQYF. The CDR3 nucleotides read TGTGCCAGCAGCCAACTATACTACGAGCAGTACTTC. The chain has TRBV14 and TRBJ2-7; D gene ambiguous. Deletions cut 2 bases from V and 3 bases from J, with 5 bases between. Germline V gene lookup returns CDR1 SGHDN and CDR2 FVKESK. The length of the CDR3 is 12 residues.

V and J are TRBV18 and TRBJ1-1; a possible D gene is TRBD1 (6 bases). V lost 5 bases and J 10 bases, leaving 32 bases between the germline ends. The CDR3 extends over 18 amino acids. Germline CDR1 reads KGHSH; CDR2 reads LQKENI. CDR3 sequence: CASSALVSGATVVDAAFF. DNA of the CDR3: TGTGCCAGCTCAGCGCTTGTATCAGGGGCTACTGTGGTAGATGCAGCTTTCTTT.

This clone was seen more than once but under ten times. The rearrangement links TRBV29-1 to TRBJ1-1; D unclear. Per germline, CDR1 SQVTM and CDR2 ANQGSEA. Trimming cost V 4 bases and J 5 bases, with 8 bases left between them. There are 11 residues in the CDR3. In DNA form, the CDR3 reads TGCAGCGTTGTGCGAGGAACTGAAGCTTTCTTT. Protein: CSVVRGTEAFF.

The V call is TRBV24-1, the J call TRBJ2-5; TRBD1 agrees at 8 bases. Unmatched junction bases numbered 7, after V lost 6 bases and J lost 2 bases. The CDR3 extends over 15 amino acids. From germline, CDR1 is KGHDR and CDR2 SFDVKD. CDR3: CATSIPGGAQETQYF. DNA for the CDR3: TGTGCCACCAGTATCCCAGGGGGCGCACAAGAGACCCAGTACTTC.

This clone was found once. This sequence joins TRBV6-5 and TRBJ2-5; TRBD1 matches at 7 bases. V lost 6 bases and J lost 5; bases outside the gene matches: 3. The CDR3 totals 12 residues. Germline V lookup: CDR1 MNHEY, CDR2 SVGAGI. The CDR3 DNA follows: TGTGCCAGCAGGGCAGGGGGTGAGACCCAGTACTTC. It is translated as CASRAGGETQYF.

This clone was found once. J is TRBJ2-7 and V is TRBV5-1; 9 bases match TRBD1. The CDR3 loop spans 14 amino acids. Germline assignment: CDR1 SGHRS and CDR2 YFSETQ. J gave up 5 bases and V 5 bases, and 8 bases lay outside the gene matches. The CDR3 spells CASSRGTGFNEQYF. In DNA form, the CDR3 reads TGCGCCAGCAGTCGAGGGACAGGGTTTAACGAGCAGTACTTC.

The V call is TRBV29-1, the J call TRBJ2-7; 9 bases are shared with TRBD1. This CDR3 comprises 15 residues. The V and J ends lost 1 base and 0 bases, in that order; junction bases with no gene match: 4. Germline CDR1 reads SQVTM; CDR2 reads ANQGSEA. The DNA for the CDR3 is TGCAGCGTTGAAGGGACAGGGGTTAGCTCCTACGAGCAGTACTTC. Amino acids: CSVEGTGVSSYEQYF.

J is TRBJ1-5 and V is TRBV5-1, with a possible D match to TRBD1 (6 bases). V was clipped by 5 bases and J by 0 bases, with 12 bases between them. CDR1 and CDR2 (germline): SGHRS, YFSETQ. This CDR3 spans 15 amino acids. CDR3: CASRRDISSNQPQHF. The DNA of the CDR3 is TGCGCCAGCAGACGGGACATATCTAGCAATCAGCCCCAGCATTTT.

J is TRBJ2-5 and V is TRBV5-1; TRBD1 aligns across 8 bases. V lost 0 bases to trimming and J lost 4 bases; unmatched junction nucleotides: 8. The germline gives CDR1 SGHRS, CDR2 YFSETQ. The length of the CDR3 is 16 residues. This chain's CDR3 is CASSLGRGLSLETQYF. In DNA, the CDR3 is TGCGCCAGCAGCTTGGGCAGGGGGCTATCCTTAGAGACCCAGTACTTC.

The chain joins TRBV4-1 to TRBJ2-7; D is undetermined. The V gene lost 1 base and the J gene lost 5 bases, with 15 bases spanning the gap. This CDR3 comprises 15 residues. CDR1 is MGHRA and CDR2 is YSYEKL in the germline V gene. For the CDR3, the DNA is TGCGCCAGCAGCCAAGCTTCGACTGAGGCCGACGAGCAGTACTTC. It encodes CASSQASTEADEQYF.

The genes are TRBV20-1 and TRBJ2-5; D gene unclear. The CDR3 covers 11 residues. Germline lookup yields CDR1 DFQATT and CDR2 SNEGSKA (reference sequence). V lost 2 bases and J 4 bases, leaving 5 bases between the germline ends. CDR3 residues: CSARYGETQYF. CDR3 DNA sequence: TGCAGTGCTAGATACGGAGAGACCCAGTACTTC.

This rearrangement joins TRBV7-3 to TRBJ2-2; 10 bases agree with TRBD2. This CDR3 comprises 16 residues. V shed 4 bases and J 6 bases; nucleotides not matched to a gene: 8. CDR1 and CDR2 from the germline V gene are SGHTA and FQGTGA. The CDR3 loop is CASSSLAGVFPGELFF. In DNA form, the CDR3 reads TGTGCCAGCAGCTCGCTAGCGGGGGTTTTCCCCGGGGAGCTGTTTTTT. The variable domain in full, completed from reference TRBV7-3 and TRBJ2-2, reads GAGVSQTPSNKVTEKGKYVELRCDPISGHTALYWYRQSLGQGPEFLIYFQGTGAADDSGLPNDRFFAVRPEGSVSTLKIQRTERGDSAVYLCASSSLAGVFPGELFFGEGSRLTVL.

The J gene is TRBJ1-5, the V gene TRBV11-2; TRBD1 aligns across 7 bases. The V gene end was trimmed by 5 bases and the J gene end by 6 bases; junction bases not matched to a gene: 4. Germline CDR1 reads SGHAT; CDR2 reads FQNNGV. There are 13 residues in the CDR3. The CDR3 coding sequence is TGTGCCAGCAGCGTGACAGGGACTCAGCCCCAGCATTTT. Amino acids: CASSVTGTQPQHF.

The rearrangement links TRBV5-1 to TRBJ1-6; D not resolved. This CDR3 spans 14 amino acids. V dropped 7 bases and J dropped 9 bases, with 17 bases sitting between them. The V gene's germline CDR1 is SGHRS and CDR2 YFSETQ. Written as DNA, the CDR3 is TGCGCCAGCGAAAGACAAGGCATGGCTTCACCCCTCCACTTT. Translated, it gives CASERQGMASPLHF. The full variable domain, rest sourced from reference TRBV5-1 and TRBJ1-6, is KAGVTQTPRYLIKTRGQQVTLSCSPISGHRSVSWYQQTPGQGLQFLFEYFSETQRNKGNFPGRFSGRQFSNSRSEMNVSTLELGDSALYLCASERQGMASPLHFGNGTRLTVT.

V usage is TRBV11-1 and J usage is TRBJ2-7; TRBD1 might be the D (5 bases). This CDR3 region has 15 residues. In germline, CDR1 is SGHAT, CDR2 FQDESV (reference sequence). V lost 4 bases and J lost 7, with 20 bases in between. As DNA, the CDR3 is TGTGCCAGCAGCTCTAGTCCTTTGGGGCAAAGAGAGCAGTACTTC. It is translated as CASSSSPLGQREQYF.

This chain links TRBV7-6 with TRBJ1-1; D not certain. Germline V gene sequence: CDR1 SGHVS, CDR2 FNYEAQ. This CDR3 region has 14 residues. The germline V and J ends were trimmed by 5 bases and 0 bases, with 10 bases remaining between them. CDR3 nucleotides: TGTGCCAGCAGCCCGACGGGAATGAACACTGAAGCTTTCTTT. Its protein product is CASSPTGMNTEAFF.

The chain recombines TRBV28 with TRBJ2-5; 7 nucleotides line up with TRBD1. Germline V CDR1 and CDR2: MDHEN, SYDVKM. This CDR3 has 14 residues. Unmatched junction bases numbered 5, after V lost 6 bases and J lost 1 base. Here the CDR3 DNA reads TGTGCCAGCAGCCGGACAGGCCTCCAAGAGACCCAGTACTTC. This translates into CASSRTGLQETQYF.

This clone has more than one count but fewer than ten. Other DNA sequences in the sample encode the same CDR3. The chain uses TRBV5-1 and TRBJ1-5, with a tentative D call TRBD1 (6 bases). V was trimmed by 0 bases and J by 5 bases, leaving 6 bases between them. Germline V gene sequence: CDR1 SGHRS, CDR2 YFSETQ. CDR3 length: 13 amino acids. This CDR3 is CASSLAGDQPQHF. The CDR3, as DNA: TGCGCCAGCAGCTTGGCAGGGGATCAGCCCCAGCATTTT.

The chain combines TRBV5-1 with TRBJ1-6; the match to TRBD1 covers 8 bases. The ends lost 4 bases at V and 5 bases at J; junction bases unmatched: 5. Germline V CDR1 and CDR2: SGHRS, YFSETQ. There are 15 residues in the CDR3. CDR3 DNA sequence: TGCGCCAGCAGCCTGGGGACAGGTGATAATTCACCCCTCCACTTT. Protein product: CASSLGTGDNSPLHF.

This chain uses TRBV15 with TRBJ2-7, with D possibly TRBD2 on 5 matching bases. CDR1 is LNHNV, CDR2 YYDKDF, per germline (reference sequence). V was cut by 0 bases and J by 3 bases, with 12 bases left in between. The CDR3 has 15 residues. The CDR3 DNA is TGTGCCACCAGCAGAGATTCGGGAACCCACTACGAGCAGTACTTC. Translation gives CATSRDSGTHYEQYF.

J is TRBJ2-5 and V is TRBV6-5; 9 bases match TRBD1. This CDR3 contains 14 residues. V trimming: 6 bases; J trimming: 4 bases; junction bases outside the gene matches: 6. Germline CDR1 and CDR2: MNHEY and SVGAGI. CDR3: CASRIQGAGETQYF. As DNA, the CDR3 is TGTGCCAGCAGGATACAGGGGGCGGGAGAGACCCAGTACTTC.

This chain connects TRBV28 to TRBJ2-1, with 7 bases lining up with TRBD1. CDR3 length: 15 amino acids. Per germline, CDR1 MDHEN and CDR2 SYDVKM. The J segment lost 0 bases and the V segment lost 6 bases, leaving 5 bases of the junction unmatched. In DNA, the CDR3 is TGTGCCAGCAGGCCCCCAGGGGGCTCCTACAATGAGCAGTTCTTC. It is translated as CASRPPGGSYNEQFF.